The rows below give T cell receptor beta chains drawn from one sample of a study of T cells in localized non-small cell lung cancer. Measured with immunoSEQ multiplex PCR; TCRdb has only the in-frame clones, and not every one. Of tens of thousands of clones listed, 70% to 80% are singletons. Sample: PBMCs, taken before any cancer treatment. The source of these receptors is a woman aged 35-70 years with stage II squamous cell lung carcinoma. Both conserved end residues are part of each CDR3. A D gene is named only where the DNA matches it firmly. Clone size appears in some rows only: once, few, many, or a class for an expanded clone.

clone size,J gene,V gene,D gene,CDR3 DNA,CDR3 protein
.,TRBJ2-7,TRBV7-2,TRBD1,TGTGCCAGCAGCTTAAGACAGGGTGGGGGCGAGCAGTACTTC,CASSLRQGGGEQYF
.,TRBJ2-5,TRBV2,TRBD1,TGTGCCAGCAGGGACGACAGGGGACAAGAGACCCAGTACTTC,CASRDDRGQETQYF
.,TRBJ2-5,TRBV11-2,TRBD1,TGTGCCAGCAGCTTGACGGGACAGGGGGCGATGGGGGAGACCCAGTACTTC,CASSLTGQGAMGETQYF
.,TRBJ1-1,TRBV9,.,TGTGCCAGCAGCGTTAAACGTGTAGCTTTCTTT,CASSVKRVAFF
few,TRBJ2-2,TRBV7-6,.,TGTGCCAGCAGCCCCCGACAGGACACCGGGGAGCTGTTTTTT,CASSPRQDTGELFF
.,TRBJ2-7,TRBV28,TRBD2,TGTGCCAGCAGGCGGACTAGCGGGACAGCCTACGAGCAGTACTTC,CASRRTSGTAYEQYF
.,TRBJ1-4,TRBV7-2,TRBD1,TGTGCCAGCAGCTTCACAGGGGTCGGTGAAAAACTGTTTTTT,CASSFTGVGEKLFF
.,TRBJ2-2,TRBV2,TRBD2,TGTGCCAGCAGCGGGAGGGCTGGAGACGGGGAGCTGTTTTTT,CASSGRAGDGELFF
.,TRBJ1-6,TRBV27,TRBD1,TGTGCCAGCAGTAGTCCCGGGACAGGGGCTTCACCCCTCCACTTT,CASSSPGTGASPLHF
.,TRBJ2-2,TRBV6-1,.,TGTGCCAGCAGAGGGGACGGGAACACCGGGGAGCTGTTTTTT,CASRGDGNTGELFF
.,TRBJ2-1,TRBV6-1,TRBD1,TGTGCCAGCTCGAGGGGGCGAGCTTCGAATGAGCAGTTCTTC,CASSRGRASNEQFF
.,TRBJ1-5,TRBV7-9,.,TGTGCCAGCAGCAATCATAAGGGGAGCAATCAGCCCCAGCATTTT,CASSNHKGSNQPQHF
once,TRBJ1-1,TRBV15,.,TGTGCCACCAGCAGAGATGGAATTGAGGGGAACACTGAAGCTTTCTTT,CATSRDGIEGNTEAFF
.,TRBJ2-3,TRBV2,TRBD2,TGTGCCAGCACCCTACGACTAGCCACAGATACGCAGTATTTT,CASTLRLATDTQYF
.,TRBJ2-7,TRBV20-1,.,TGCAGTGCTGGTGTCCTGAACGAGCAGTACTTC,CSAGVLNEQYF
.,TRBJ2-3,TRBV11-2,.,TGTGCCAGCAGCCCCCAGATCGGATTCACAGATACGCAGTATTTT,CASSPQIGFTDTQYF
.,TRBJ2-2,TRBV7-2,.,TGTGCCAGCAGCTTTTCCGGGGTAGAGCTGTTTTTT,CASSFSGVELFF
.,TRBJ2-7,TRBV5-8,TRBD1,TGTGCCAGCAGCGGGACAGGGGATAGTTCCTACGAGCAGTACTTC,CASSGTGDSSYEQYF
.,TRBJ1-4,TRBV18,.,TGTGCCAGCTCACCGGAGTCAAGTGGTTATAGTGAAAAACTGTTTTTT,CASSPESSGYSEKLFF
.,TRBJ2-7,TRBV7-2,.,TGTGCCAGCAGCTTAAGTGAACGGGGAAAGTACTTC,CASSLSERGKYF
.,TRBJ1-1,TRBV4-3,.,TGCGCCAGCAGCCAAGATATCGAGAACACTGAAGCTTTCTTT,CASSQDIENTEAFF
.,TRBJ2-2,TRBV5-6,.,TGTGCCAGCAACCCGCAGGGGTCCGGGGAGCTGTTTTTT,CASNPQGSGELFF
.,TRBJ2-7,TRBV28,TRBD2,TGTGCCAGCAGTCCAAACCTAGCGGGGAAGACGACGGGGCAGTACTTC,CASSPNLAGKTTGQYF
few,TRBJ1-5,TRBV12-2,.,TGTGCAAGTCGCTTAGCCGGTCGGCGTTATAGCAATCAGCCCCAGCATTTT,CASRLAGRRYSNQPQHF
.,TRBJ1-3,TRBV21-1,.,TGTGCCAGCAGCAAGCTTTTTTCTCGGACAGACAAGGGCAACTCTGGAAACACCATATATTTT,CASSKLFSRTDKGNSGNTIYF
.,TRBJ1-4,TRBV18,.,TGTGCCAGCTCACTTCACCCCGGGGAGCCGGGGGGAGAAAAACTGTTTTTT,CASSLHPGEPGGEKLFF
once,TRBJ1-1,TRBV11-2,.,TGTGCCAGCAGCTTCCCACAGAACACTGAAGCTTTCTTT,CASSFPQNTEAFF
.,TRBJ1-4,TRBV6-5,.,TGTGCCAGCAGTCGGACAGCTACAACTAATGAAAAACTGTTTTTT,CASSRTATTNEKLFF
once,TRBJ2-2,TRBV2,.,TGTGCCAGCAGTGAAGCGGGAGCTATTAACACCGGGGAGCTGTTTTTT,CASSEAGAINTGELFF
once,TRBJ1-5,TRBV5-5,.,TGTGCCAGCAGCTTGGGAGGTGAGGCTCAGCCCCAGCATTTT,CASSLGGEAQPQHF
.,TRBJ1-5,TRBV19,.,TGTGCCAGTAATAGTATTGGGGGGCTAGGTCAGCCCCAGCATTTT,CASNSIGGLGQPQHF
few,TRBJ1-1,TRBV11-3,.,TGTGCCAGCAGCTTAAGGGGGGGGAACACTGAAGCTTTCTTT,CASSLRGGNTEAFF
.,TRBJ2-3,TRBV6-5,TRBD1,TGTGCCAGCAGTTGGAACCGGGACAGACGCACAGATACGCAGTATTTT,CASSWNRDRRTDTQYF
.,TRBJ2-7,TRBV7-9,TRBD2,TGCGCCAGCAGCGCGGGACTAGTTTACGAGCAGTACTTC,CASSAGLVYEQYF
.,TRBJ1-3,TRBV2,.,TGTGCCAGCAGTGAACAGCGGGCGACTGGAAACACCATATATTTT,CASSEQRATGNTIYF
few,TRBJ2-1,TRBV9,TRBD2,TGTGCCAGCAGCGTGATAGCGGGAGGGCCCGGCAATGAGCAGTTCTTC,CASSVIAGGPGNEQFF
few,TRBJ1-2,TRBV15,.,TGTGCCACCAGCAGCGACCCGGCCGGGAGCTATGGCTACACCTTC,CATSSDPAGSYGYTF